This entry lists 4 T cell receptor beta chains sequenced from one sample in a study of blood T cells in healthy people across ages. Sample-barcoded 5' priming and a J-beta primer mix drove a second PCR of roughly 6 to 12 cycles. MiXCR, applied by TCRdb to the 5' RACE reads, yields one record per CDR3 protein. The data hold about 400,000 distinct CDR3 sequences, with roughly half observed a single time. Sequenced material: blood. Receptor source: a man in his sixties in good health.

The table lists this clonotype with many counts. In nucleotides, the CDR3 is TGCAGCGGTGGATTAAGCTCCTACGAGCAGTACTTC. It codes for CSGGLSSYEQYF. The chain combines TRBV29-1 with TRBJ2-7; D not resolved. Trimming stripped 7 bases from V and 0 bases from J, with 10 bases between. The CDR3 covers 12 residues. Germline CDR1 SQVTM, CDR2 ANQGSEA.

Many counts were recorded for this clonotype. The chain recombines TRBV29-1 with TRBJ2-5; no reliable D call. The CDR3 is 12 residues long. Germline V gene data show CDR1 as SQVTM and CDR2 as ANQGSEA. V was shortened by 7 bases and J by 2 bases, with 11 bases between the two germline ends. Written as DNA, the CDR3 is TGCAGCGCGCAGGAGCCTCAAGAGACCCAGTACTTC. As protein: CSAQEPQETQYF.

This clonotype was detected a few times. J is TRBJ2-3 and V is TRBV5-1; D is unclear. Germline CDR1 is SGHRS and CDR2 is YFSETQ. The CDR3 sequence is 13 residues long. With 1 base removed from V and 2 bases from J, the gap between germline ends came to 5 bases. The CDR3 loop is CASSLFDTDTQYF. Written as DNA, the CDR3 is TGCGCCAGCAGCTTGTTCGACACAGATACGCAGTATTTT.

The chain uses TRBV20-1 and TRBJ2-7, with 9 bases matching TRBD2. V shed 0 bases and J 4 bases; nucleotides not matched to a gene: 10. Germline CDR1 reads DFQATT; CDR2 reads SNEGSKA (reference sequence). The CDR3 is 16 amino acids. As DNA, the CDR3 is TGCAGTGCTAGAGAAGGCGGGAGGGGCCAATTTTACGAGCAGTACTTC. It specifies CSAREGGRGQFYEQYF.